This record looks at one TCR beta chain sequence and its context. Exclusion criteria comprised other autoimmune diseases, uncontrolled infections, pregnancy or lactation in patients. Germline CDR1 and CDR2: SGHRS and YFSETQ. This CDR3 comprises 15 residues. The germline V and J ends were trimmed by 0 bases and 4 bases, with 13 bases remaining between them. The data derive from a study of Graves' ophthalmopathy and Graves' hyperthyroidism. Study overall: Stable hyperthyroidism was defined by absence of ophthalmopathy within 18 months of follow-up.

TCR beta CDR3 amplification used RNA transcripts. First-round RT-PCR employed HTBI primers, with a second-round multiplex PCR after it. TCRdb reprocessed the multiplex PCR reads with MiXCR, giving one entry per CDR3 protein. The repertoire includes 580,000 or so distinct CDR3 sequences, roughly 40% of them detected once, and around 4.6% sits in the top ten. Input material: peripheral blood or thyroid tissue (not recorded which). The chain links TRBV5-1 to TRBJ2-5; D is ambiguous. This TCR was sampled from an adult man with Graves' hyperthyroidism. CDR3 nucleotides: TGCGCCAGCAGCTTGGAAGCGACTCTTCGAGAGACCCAGTACTTC. Encoded protein: CASSLEATLRETQYF.